One sample yielded the 31 T cell receptor beta chains listed below, sequenced in a study of T cell responses to AZD1222 COVID-19 vaccine. The table came from immunoSEQ multiplex PCR; TCRdb's copy has only in-frame clones and leaves some out. Among about 67,000 clones listed, 83% were seen once. Source: peripheral blood, taken 28 days after the second AZD1222 dose. These receptors all come from an adult who received the AZD1222 COVID-19 vaccine.

This chain links TRBV5-4 with TRBJ2-5, with D possibly matching TRBD2 (7 bases). The V gene lost 0 bases and the J gene lost 1 base, with 13 bases spanning the gap. Looked up from germline, CDR1 is SGHNT and CDR2 is YYREEE (reference sequence). This CDR3 region has 16 residues. This chain's CDR3 is CASSLAGRGPQETQYF. CDR3 DNA sequence: TGTGCCAGCAGCTTGGCTGGGCGGGGGCCCCAAGAGACCCAGTACTTC. The entire variable domain, with the rest obtained from reference TRBV5-4 and TRBJ2-5, is as follows: ETGVTQSPTHLIKTRGQQVTLRCSSQSGHNTVSWYQQALGQGPQFIFQYYREEENGRGNFPPRFSGLQFPNYSSELNVNALELDDSALYLCASSLAGRGPQETQYFGPGTRLLVL.

The J gene is TRBJ1-2, the V gene TRBV5-4, with D unclear. V lost 2 bases and J 1 base, leaving 9 bases between the germline ends. This CDR3 spans 14 amino acids. Germline lookup yields CDR1 SGHNT and CDR2 YYREEE (reference sequence). CDR3 nucleotides: TGTGCCAGCAGCTTCGGACCGCGTAACTATGGCTACACCTTC. Its protein product is CASSFGPRNYGYTF. Supplemented by reference TRBV5-4 and TRBJ1-2, the full variable domain reads ETGVTQSPTHLIKTRGQQVTLRCSSQSGHNTVSWYQQALGQGPQFIFQYYREEENGRGNFPPRFSGLQFPNYSSELNVNALELDDSALYLCASSFGPRNYGYTFGSGTRLTVV.

This sequence joins TRBV30 and TRBJ1-6; 8 bases align to TRBD1. The V segment lost 4 bases and the J segment 7 bases; nucleotides outside the gene matches: 12. The CDR3 covers 16 residues. Germline lookup yields CDR1 GTSNPN and CDR2 SVGIG (reference sequence). CDR3 protein: CAWMGPGGAGNSPLHF. In nucleotides, the CDR3 is TGTGCCTGGATGGGTCCAGGGGGCGCGGGGAATTCACCCCTCCACTTT.

J is TRBJ1-1 and V is TRBV7-9; D perhaps matches TRBD1 (6 bases). Germline V CDR1 and CDR2: SEHNR, FQNEAQ (reference sequence). V shed 5 bases and J shed 7 bases, with 14 bases lying between them. The CDR3 totals 13 residues. CDR3 amino acids: CASSGGGGGEAFF. Written as DNA, the CDR3 is TGTGCCAGCAGCGGGGGAGGGGGAGGTGAAGCTTTCTTT.

The chain carries TRBV7-9 and TRBJ2-5, with D perhaps matching TRBD1 or TRBD2 (5 bases each). The CDR3 loop spans 15 amino acids. Germline CDR1 is SEHNR and CDR2 is FQNEAQ (reference sequence). V was trimmed by 4 bases and J by 1 base, leaving 13 bases between them. The CDR3 DNA reads as TGTGCCAGCAGCTACCGGGACGGCCTCCAAGAGACCCAGTACTTC. Its protein product is CASSYRDGLQETQYF.

The chain recombines TRBV6-5 with TRBJ1-2, with TRBD1 as a possible D gene (5 bases). V dropped 6 bases and J dropped 3 bases, with 14 bases sitting between them. Per the germline V gene, CDR1 is MNHEY and CDR2 is SVGAGI. This CDR3 region has 14 residues. The CDR3, as DNA: TGTGCCAGCAGACCCGGGGGGGAGTACTATGGCTACACCTTC. It is translated as CASRPGGEYYGYTF.

The rearrangement links TRBV7-2 to TRBJ1-1; D might be TRBD1 (5 bases). Trimming took 5 bases from V and 0 from J, leaving 16 bases between them. The germline gives CDR1 SGHTA, CDR2 FQGNSA. The length of the CDR3 is 16 residues. CDR3 residues: CASSLYRKTMNTEAFF. In DNA, the CDR3 is TGTGCCAGCAGCCTATACAGGAAAACAATGAACACTGAAGCTTTCTTT.

The chain employs TRBV6-5 and TRBJ1-6; weak D call: TRBD1 (5 bases). The CDR3 contains 14 residues. Between the trimmed V and J ends, which lost 6 bases and 2 bases, there was a span of 8 bases. CDR1 and CDR2 from the germline V gene are MNHEY and SVGAGI. CDR3 loop: CASSPRAYNSPLHF. CDR3 nucleotides: TGTGCCAGCAGCCCCAGGGCCTATAATTCACCCCTCCACTTT.

As concerns this clone: A read error is likely, as this CDR3 ends without the conserved phenylalanine or tryptophan. The DNA is left out, because the CDR3 cannot be placed on it with certainty; the CDR3 is given as TCRdb lists it. The rearrangement joins TRBV2 to TRBJ2-4; the D call TRBD2 from the table was never checked on the DNA. A total of 11 residues make up the CDR3, ends included. Per the germline V gene, CDR1 is SNHLY and CDR2 is FYNNEI. This CDR3 reads CASTLGELAGV.

The V and J genes are TRBV11-2 and TRBJ1-2; TRBD1 matches at 7 bases. This CDR3 has 15 amino acids. Germline values: CDR1 SGHAT, CDR2 FQNNGV. V shed 3 bases and J 4 bases; nucleotides not matched to a gene: 8. CDR3: CASSLDTGVGYGYTF. As DNA, the CDR3 is TGTGCCAGCAGCTTGGACACAGGGGTCGGCTATGGCTACACCTTC. Full variable domain (outside the CDR3, taken from reference TRBV11-2 and TRBJ1-2): EAGVAQSPRYKIIEKRQSVAFWCNPISGHATLYWYQQILGQGPKLLIQFQNNGVVDDSQLPKDRFSAERLKGVDSTLKIQPAKLEDSAVYLCASSLDTGVGYGYTFGSGTRLTVV.

V gene TRBV19 combines with J gene TRBJ2-2; 8 bases fit TRBD2. The CDR3 has 15 amino acids. With V trimmed by 3 bases and J by 6 bases, 6 bases remained unmatched. Germline CDR1 and CDR2: LNHDA and SQIVND (reference sequence). CDR3 amino acids: CASSMGLGMAGELFF. The CDR3 nucleotides are TGTGCCAGTAGTATGGGACTAGGAATGGCCGGGGAGCTGTTTTTT.

The chain is built from TRBV7-2 and TRBJ1-4; tentative D call: TRBD1 (6 bases). The CDR3 covers 14 residues. Germline V lookup: CDR1 SGHTA, CDR2 FQGNSA. V shed 0 bases and J shed 8 bases, with 10 bases lying between them. The CDR3 is CASSLAQGGEKLFF. As DNA, the CDR3 is TGTGCCAGCAGCTTAGCACAGGGCGGCGAAAAACTGTTTTTT.

The chain is built from TRBV9 and TRBJ2-2; a weak D match, TRBD2 (6 bases). The CDR3 sequence is 16 residues long. Germline-derived CDR1 and CDR2 are SGDLS and YYNGEE. Trimming took off 2 bases at V and 2 bases at J, with 13 bases between the two ends. The CDR3 region is CASSVPGRSNTGELFF. CDR3 DNA sequence: TGTGCCAGCAGCGTTCCGGGGAGGAGTAACACCGGGGAGCTGTTTTTT.

In its sample, this clone was seen once. The gene calls are TRBV19 and TRBJ1-4, with D possibly matching TRBD1 (6 bases). The germline CDR1 and CDR2 sequences are LNHDA and SQIVND (reference sequence). The CDR3 is made up of 14 amino acids. With 4 bases removed from V and 3 bases from J, the gap between germline ends came to 9 bases. The CDR3 sequence: CASSTQGSNEKLFF. In DNA, the CDR3 is TGTGCCAGTAGTACGCAGGGGTCTAATGAAAAACTGTTTTTT.

The chain carries TRBV25-1 and TRBJ1-4; D might be TRBD1 (5 bases). From germline, CDR1 is MGHDK and CDR2 SYGVNS. The CDR3 extends over 16 amino acids. V dropped 1 base and J dropped 4 bases, with 13 bases sitting between them. CDR3 amino acids: CASSESSRAGNEKLFF. CDR3 DNA sequence: TGTGCCAGCAGTGAATCAAGCAGGGCTGGTAATGAAAAACTGTTTTTT.

This clone has more than one count but fewer than ten. The V and J genes are TRBV28 and TRBJ2-7; 10 nucleotides match TRBD1. V trimming: 4 bases; J trimming: 4 bases; junction bases outside the gene matches: 13. The CDR3 is made up of 17 amino acids. The germline V gene encodes CDR1 MDHEN and CDR2 SYDVKM. CDR3 residues: CASSSPGQGNLRYEQYF. The CDR3 DNA reads TGTGCCAGCAGTTCGCCGGGACAGGGGAATTTGAGGTACGAGCAGTACTTC.

This clone was observed a handful of times. This chain connects TRBV7-9 to TRBJ2-1, with 10 bases that match TRBD1. V trimming: 5 bases; J trimming: 6 bases; junction bases outside the gene matches: 7. The CDR3 is 15 amino acids. CDR1 and CDR2 from the germline V gene are SEHNR and FQNEAQ (reference sequence). The CDR3 here is CASSLGTGVANEQFF. DNA for the CDR3: TGTGCCAGCAGCCTCGGGACAGGGGTGGCCAATGAGCAGTTCTTC.

The V and J genes are TRBV6-2 or TRBV6-3 and TRBJ2-7; D remains unclear. The CDR3 is 12 residues long. Germline V CDR1 and CDR2: MNHEY, SVGEGT. Trimming removed 2 bases from V and 5 bases from J, with 7 bases in between. Here the CDR3 reads CASSYGVDEQYF. The CDR3 bases are TGTGCCAGCAGTTACGGGGTCGACGAGCAGTACTTC.

This clone was observed a single time. The J gene is TRBJ1-1, the V gene TRBV2; 9 nucleotides agree with TRBD1. The trim removed 4 bases at V and 6 bases at J, leaving 6 bases unmatched. Germline CDR1 is SNHLY and CDR2 is FYNNEI. The CDR3 has 14 amino acids. This CDR3 is CASSVLQGAAEAFF. CDR3 nucleotide sequence: TGTGCCAGCAGTGTCCTACAGGGGGCGGCTGAAGCTTTCTTT.

V is TRBV3-1 (or the pseudogene TRBV3-2) and J is TRBJ1-3; D might be TRBD1 (5 bases). V was cut by 3 bases and J by 2 bases, with 11 bases left in between. The CDR3 loop spans 15 amino acids. CDR1 is LGHDT, CDR2 YNNKEL, per germline (reference sequence). This CDR3 reads CASSQPSRAGNTIYF. The CDR3 bases are TGTGCCAGCAGCCAGCCGAGCAGGGCTGGAAACACCATATATTTT.

The chain employs TRBV11-2 and TRBJ1-4; D is uncertain. Germline V gives CDR1 SGHAT, CDR2 FQNNGV. The CDR3 loop spans 11 amino acids. Trimming removed 5 bases from V and 5 bases from J, with 3 bases in between. This CDR3 is CASSLNEKLFF. The DNA of the CDR3 is TGTGCCAGCAGCCTCAATGAAAAACTGTTTTTT.

The CDR3 bases are TGTGCCTGGAAACGAGGCAGGGGGCGTCCCGGGGCTTTCTTT. Amino acid sequence: CAWKRGRGRPGAFF. J is TRBJ1-1 and V is TRBV30; 8 bases match TRBD1. With 4 bases clipped from V and 11 bases from J, the junction kept 15 bases outside the gene matches. Germline V gene lookup returns CDR1 GTSNPN and CDR2 SVGIG (reference sequence). The CDR3 has 14 amino acids. Drawing the rest from reference TRBV30 and TRBJ1-1, the complete variable domain is SQTIHQWPATLVQPVGSPLSLECTVEGTSNPNLYWYRQAAGRGLQLLFYSVGIGQISSEVPQNLSASRPQDRQFILSSKKLLLSDSGFYLCAWKRGRGRPGAFFGQGTRLTVV.

The V and J genes are TRBV19 and TRBJ1-6; no clear D gene. The V gene lost 3 bases and the J gene lost 8 bases, with 5 bases spanning the gap. In germline, CDR1 is LNHDA, CDR2 SQIVND (reference sequence). The CDR3 sequence is 12 residues long. This chain's CDR3 is CASSMGDSPLHF. The DNA for the CDR3 is TGTGCCAGTAGTATGGGCGATTCACCCCTCCACTTT.

The V and J genes are TRBV6-2 or TRBV6-3 and TRBJ1-5, with 7 bases that match TRBD1. The ends lost 6 bases at V and 0 bases at J; junction bases unmatched: 8. The germline gives CDR1 MNHEY, CDR2 SVGEGT. The CDR3 consists of 16 residues. The CDR3 sequence is CASSTQGWYSNQPQHF. The CDR3 bases are TGTGCCAGCAGCACACAGGGGTGGTATAGCAATCAGCCCCAGCATTTT.

The rearrangement joins TRBV4-3 to TRBJ1-2, with D perhaps TRBD1 (6 bases). Germline lookup yields CDR1 LGHNA and CDR2 YSLEER. V lost 4 bases and J lost 0, with 12 bases in between. This CDR3 has 15 residues. This CDR3 reads CASSRTQGSNYGYTF. The CDR3, as DNA: TGCGCCAGCAGCCGAACACAGGGTTCTAACTATGGCTACACCTTC.

The rearrangement uses TRBV4-2 and TRBJ2-7, with D tentatively TRBD2 (6 bases). The length of the CDR3 is 15 residues. With 0 bases removed from V and 4 bases from J, the gap between germline ends came to 13 bases. Germline values: CDR1 LGHNA, CDR2 YNFKEQ. CDR3 protein: CASSQEYKGRYEQYF. The CDR3 DNA sequence: TGTGCCAGCAGCCAAGAATATAAGGGGAGGTACGAGCAGTACTTC.

The chain employs TRBV6-1 and TRBJ1-2; perhaps TRBD1 as D (5 bases). V lost 0 bases to trimming and J lost 0 bases, with 5 bases between them. Germline V CDR1 and CDR2: MNHNS, SASEGT. CDR3 length: 14 residues. CDR3 amino acids: CASSEATANYGYTF. The CDR3, as DNA: TGTGCCAGCAGTGAAGCGACAGCTAACTATGGCTACACCTTC.

The chain couples TRBV18 to TRBJ2-5; 7 bases are shared with TRBD1. The CDR3 totals 18 residues. Germline trimming cut 5 bases from V and 0 bases from J; bases unmatched to any gene: 15. Germline assignment: CDR1 KGHSH and CDR2 LQKENI. The CDR3 spells CASSSSLLGQSYQETQYF. CDR3 nucleotide sequence: TGTGCCAGCTCATCAAGCCTCTTGGGACAGTCTTACCAAGAGACCCAGTACTTC.

The rearrangement joins TRBV5-5 to TRBJ2-1, with 14 positions matching TRBD2. CDR3 length equals 15 residues. V gave up 2 bases and J gave up 6 bases; unmatched junction bases: 1. Germline values: CDR1 SGHKS, CDR2 YYEKEE (reference sequence). CDR3 nucleotides: TGTGCCAGCAGCTTTGGACTAGCGGGGGGCAATGAGCAGTTCTTC. It encodes CASSFGLAGGNEQFF.

This sequence joins TRBV9 and TRBJ1-6, with 8 bases aligning to TRBD1. The V segment lost 1 base and the J segment 10 bases; nucleotides outside the gene matches: 10. The CDR3 has 16 residues. The germline V gene has CDR1 SGDLS and CDR2 YYNGEE. CDR3 residues: CASSVQGAGDRSPLHF. The CDR3 region has the DNA TGTGCCAGCAGCGTACAGGGGGCTGGGGACCGGTCACCCCTCCACTTT.

The chain is built from TRBV7-8 and TRBJ1-1, with no clear D. In germline, CDR1 is SGHVS, CDR2 FQNEAQ. The CDR3 runs to 15 residues. V was shortened by 5 bases and J by 3 bases, with 16 bases between the two germline ends. Here the CDR3 reads CASSIRPGWDTEAFF. The CDR3 DNA is TGTGCCAGCAGCATACGCCCGGGATGGGACACTGAAGCTTTCTTT.